This entry features one T cell receptor (beta chain) sequence. The antigen is not known. Germline V lookup: CDR1 MNHNY, CDR2 SVGAGI (reference sequence). Trimming cost V 5 bases and J 0 bases; bases outside gene matches: 3. The CDR3 length is 16 residues. This record belongs to a study of cytomegalovirus exposure and HLA in healthy donors. Study background: Earlier work reported around 110 million unique TCR beta sequences from about 180 million T cells. Study results and limitations: The listing of 150 to 200 TCR beta chains classed them as cytomegalovirus-associated. Confirmation was obtained in vitro that a few CMV-associated chains are specific for CMV antigens.

Amplification used 60 Vbeta primers and 13 Jbeta primers. Methods used by the authors: Unique TCR beta chains totaled 65 million to 95 million in a later count, with about 11 million of them shared. The assay was immunoSEQ multiplex PCR, and TCRdb's table has in-frame clones only and misses some. D and trimming come from the DNA, and the V and J calls and clone size come from that table. Among under 200,000 clones, approximately 80% were seen once, and the ten largest hold around 6.7%. The V call is TRBV6-6, the J call TRBJ2-6; TRBD1 matches 8 bases. The sequencing sample was made of PBMCs. This TCR was recovered from a woman aged 25 to 39 in good health and CMV-seropositive. This CDR3 is CASSPDRVSGANVLTF. CDR3 nucleotide sequence: TGTGCCAGCAGTCCGGACAGGGTCTCTGGGGCCAACGTCCTGACTTTC.